This TCR beta chain was identified during a study of neurological immune-mediated disorders. TCRdb re-called the 5' RACE reads with MiXCR, one entry per CDR3 protein. The sample shows some 87,000 distinct CDR3 sequences, about 5% of them seen only once. The CDR3 contains 15 residues. Germline V gene sequence: CDR1 MDHEN, CDR2 SYDVKM. V gave up 6 bases and J gave up 0 bases; unmatched junction bases: 6. Regarding time point: longitudinal time-point 2. This chain connects TRBV28 to TRBJ2-7; 9 positions agree with TRBD1. This clonotype was sampled from a woman aged 55-70 years with multiple sclerosis. Sample: PBMCs. The CDR3 here is CASSRTGAGSYEQYF. The CDR3 nucleotides are TGTGCCAGCAGCCGGACAGGGGCGGGCTCCTACGAGCAGTACTTC. The full variable domain, in which reference TRBV28 and TRBJ2-7 provide the parts outside the CDR3, is DVKVTQSSRYLVKRTGEKVFLECVQDMDHENMFWYRQDPGLGLRLIYFSYDVKMKEKGDIPEGYSVSREKKERFSLILESASTNQTSMYLCASSRTGAGSYEQYFGPGTRLTVT.